One and the same sample provided the 29 T cell receptor beta chains below, sequenced in a study of T-cell reconstitution after alpha-beta-depleted transplantation in children. Unique molecular identifiers were incorporated when the TCRbeta library was constructed. TCRdb re-derived calls from the PCR reads in MiXCR, one entry per CDR3 protein. This table has some 300,000 distinct CDR3 sequences, around a tenth appearing once. The source material was PBMCs from the stem cell graft donor, sampled from the stem cell graft. The receptors derive from a human donor who donated a stem cell graft to a child with acute lymphoblastic leukemia.

This clonotype was seen a handful of times. The chain combines TRBV27 with TRBJ2-3, with 9 bases aligning to TRBD1. The ends lost 6 bases at V and 5 bases at J; junction bases unmatched: 12. The CDR3 length is 16 residues. Germline V lookup: CDR1 MNHEY, CDR2 SMNVEV (reference sequence). CDR3 protein: CASRSHRGQDGDTQYF. CDR3 nucleotide sequence: TGTGCCAGCAGATCTCACAGGGGGCAAGACGGAGATACGCAGTATTTT.

This clonotype was recorded a few times. The rearrangement joins TRBV10-3 to TRBJ2-7; TRBD2 is a possible D gene (7 bases). The length of the CDR3 is 12 residues. Germline values: CDR1 ENHRY, CDR2 SYGVKD. V was trimmed by 7 bases and J by 5 bases, leaving 12 bases between them. CDR3 sequence: CAIKGGADEQYF. DNA for the CDR3: TGTGCCATCAAGGGGGGGGCGGACGAGCAGTACTTC.

This clonotype was seen at least ten times. The chain employs TRBV28 and TRBJ2-4, with D perhaps TRBD2 (5 bases). V lost 11 bases and J lost 8, with 19 bases in between. Germline CDR1 reads MDHEN; CDR2 reads SYDVKM. This CDR3 spans 13 amino acids. Written as DNA, the CDR3 is TGTGCCGGGCAGGCTAGCTCTGAAGACATTCAGTACTTC. Its translation: CAGQASSEDIQYF. The variable domain in full, with the rest retrieved from reference TRBV28 and TRBJ2-4, is DVKVTQSSRYLVKRTGEKVFLECVQDMDHENMFWYRQDPGLGLRLIYFSYDVKMKEKGDIPEGYSVSREKKERFSLILESASTNQTSMYLCAGQASSEDIQYFGAGTRLSVL.

The CDR3 loop is CASSQEGTSPETQYF. CDR3 DNA: TGTGCCAGCAGCCAAGAAGGGACTAGCCCTGAGACCCAGTACTTC. The rearrangement joins TRBV4-2 to TRBJ2-5; 9 bases align to TRBD2. V trimming: 0 bases; J trimming: 5 bases; junction bases outside the gene matches: 4. Per germline, CDR1 LGHNA and CDR2 YNFKEQ. This CDR3 contains 15 residues.

This clonotype was detected only a few times. This chain connects TRBV12-3 or TRBV12-4 to TRBJ2-5; 8 bases are shared with TRBD2. The length of the CDR3 is 17 residues. J gave up 1 base and V 5 bases, and 12 bases lay outside the gene matches. The CDR3 bases are TGTGCCAGCAGTCCATCAGCCGGACTAGCCTTCCAAGAGACCCAGTACTTC. This encodes CASSPSAGLAFQETQYF.

Many counts were recorded for this clonotype. The V call is TRBV20-1, the J call TRBJ2-7; D is undetermined. Germline-derived CDR1 and CDR2 are DFQATT and SNEGSKA (reference sequence). Trimming pared 6 bases from V and 2 bases from J, leaving 23 bases between. This CDR3 contains 16 residues. CDR3 residues: CSAIPFAELNPYEQYF. The CDR3 DNA reads as TGCAGTGCCATACCTTTTGCGGAGCTAAACCCCTACGAGCAGTACTTC.

This clonotype was seen a few times. The chain employs TRBV7-2 and TRBJ2-5; 7 positions agree with TRBD2. CDR1 SGHTA and CDR2 FQGNSA come from the germline V gene. CDR3 length: 15 amino acids. The junction had 10 bases not matched to a gene; V was cut back by 7 bases and J by 2 bases. The CDR3 coding sequence is TGTGCCAGCACCTACCCCGGGGGGAGGCAAGAGACCCAGTACTTC. Amino acids: CASTYPGGRQETQYF.

This rearrangement joins TRBV24-1 to TRBJ2-3; D is uncertain. CDR1 is KGHDR and CDR2 is SFDVKD in the germline V gene. V was shortened by 9 bases and J by 2 bases, with 11 bases between the two germline ends. The CDR3 extends over 13 amino acids. CDR3 sequence reads: CATGLPNTDTQYF. For the CDR3, the DNA is TGTGCCACCGGGCTACCGAACACAGATACGCAGTATTTT.

The V gene is TRBV3-1, the J gene TRBJ2-1; the match to TRBD2 covers 14 bases. The CDR3 runs to 18 residues. Trimming cost V 4 bases and J 6 bases; bases outside gene matches: 11. CDR1 is LGHDT and CDR2 is YNNKEL in the germline V gene (reference sequence). The CDR3 is CASSRRLAGGITPNEQFF. In DNA form, the CDR3 reads TGTGCCAGCAGCCGAAGACTAGCGGGAGGGATCACACCCAATGAGCAGTTCTTC.

This clonotype was detected a few times. J is TRBJ2-1 and V is TRBV12-3 or TRBV12-4, with D perhaps assigned TRBD1 or TRBD2 (5 bases each). V lost 6 bases, J lost 7 bases, and 13 bases lay in between. This CDR3 is built from 13 residues. This chain's CDR3 is CASRGVDRNEQFF. CDR3 sequence (DNA): TGTGCCAGCAGGGGGGTCGACCGTAATGAGCAGTTCTTC.

This clonotype came up a few times. The rearrangement joins TRBV4-3 to TRBJ2-2; no clear D. Trimming removed 0 bases from V and 8 bases from J, with 10 bases in between. Germline loops: CDR1 LGHNA, CDR2 YSLEER. The CDR3 sequence is 14 residues long. As DNA, the CDR3 is TGCGCCAGCAGCCAAGAAAGCAGGCGAGGGGAGCTGTTTTTT. Translation: CASSQESRRGELFF.

This clonotype was counted ten times or more. This chain uses TRBV10-2 with TRBJ2-1; D possibly corresponds to TRBD2 (6 bases). The germline CDR1 and CDR2 sequences are WSHSY and SAAADI. CDR3 length: 13 amino acids. Trimming cost V 3 bases and J 5 bases, with 8 bases left between them. This chain's CDR3 is CASSDREHNEQFF. In DNA, the CDR3 is TGCGCCAGCAGTGACCGGGAGCACAATGAGCAGTTCTTC.

The chain carries TRBV7-2 and TRBJ1-3; a possible D gene is TRBD1 (5 bases). The CDR3 has 15 amino acids. V lost 5 bases and J lost 0, with 11 bases in between. Per the germline V gene, CDR1 is SGHTA and CDR2 is FQGNSA. In DNA form, the CDR3 reads TGTGCCAGCAGCCCCGGGACGCACTCTGGAAACACCATATATTTT. Translated: CASSPGTHSGNTIYF.

The chain combines TRBV6-1 with TRBJ1-5; TRBD1 matches at 9 bases. With 6 bases clipped from V and 6 bases from J, the junction kept 6 bases outside the gene matches. This CDR3 comprises 14 residues. Germline V lookup: CDR1 MNHNS, CDR2 SASEGT. CDR3 amino acids: CASSQTGGRQPQHF. The CDR3, as DNA: TGTGCCAGCAGCCAGACAGGGGGGCGTCAGCCCCAGCATTTT.

This clonotype turned up a few times. The chain carries TRBV3-1 and TRBJ1-2; no firm D call. Trimming pared 1 base from V and 3 bases from J, leaving 6 bases between. Per the germline V gene, CDR1 is LGHDT and CDR2 is YNNKEL (reference sequence). This CDR3 spans 13 amino acids. The chain's CDR3 is CASSQVLDYGYTF. CDR3 coding DNA: TGTGCCAGCAGCCAAGTGTTGGACTATGGCTACACCTTC.

The CDR3 sequence is CASRSQGNGYTF. In DNA form, the CDR3 reads TGTGCCAGCAGGTCACAGGGGAATGGCTACACCTTC. V is TRBV12-3 or TRBV12-4 and J is TRBJ1-2, with 7 nucleotides matching TRBD1. This CDR3 comprises 12 residues. The V gene end was trimmed by 6 bases and the J gene end by 6 bases; junction bases not matched to a gene: 4.

This clonotype was counted between two and nine times. V gene TRBV7-3 combines with J gene TRBJ2-3; D uncertain. Trimming left V 0 bases short and J 6 bases short, with 19 bases between. Germline lookup yields CDR1 SGHTA and CDR2 FQGTGA. CDR3 length: 17 residues. The CDR3 loop reads CASSLTGSLAPSDTQYF. In nucleotides, the CDR3 is TGTGCCAGCAGCTTAACGGGGTCTTTGGCCCCCTCCGATACGCAGTATTTT.

The rearrangement uses TRBV12-3 or TRBV12-4 and TRBJ1-2; D unresolved. V was trimmed by 8 bases and J by 6 bases, leaving 16 bases between them. The CDR3 has 13 residues. The chain's CDR3 is CASGPPHGDGYTF. In nucleotides, the CDR3 is TGTGCCAGCGGGCCTCCTCATGGGGATGGCTACACCTTC.

This clonotype was detected only a few times. The genes are TRBV28 and TRBJ2-5; 10 nucleotides line up with TRBD2. The CDR3 contains 14 residues. Germline assignment: CDR1 MDHEN and CDR2 SYDVKM. Trimming cost V 3 bases and J 5 bases; bases outside gene matches: 3. In DNA form, the CDR3 reads TGTGCCAGCAGTTTGATTAGCGGGAGGGAGACCCAGTACTTC. It specifies CASSLISGRETQYF.

This clonotype has only a few counts. This rearrangement joins TRBV12-3 or TRBV12-4 to TRBJ2-3, with 14 nucleotides matching TRBD2. The CDR3 is 16 residues long. J was trimmed by 3 bases and V by 4 bases; bases with no gene match: 3. CDR3 in DNA: TGTGCCAGCAGTTCCCGGACTAGCGGGAGGACAGATACGCAGTATTTT. Translating gives CASSSRTSGRTDTQYF.

At least ten counts were recorded for this clonotype. The chain employs TRBV4-2 and TRBJ2-7, with 7 bases aligning to TRBD2. This CDR3 region has 15 residues. Trimming at V came to 0 bases and at J to 0 bases, leaving 2 bases not matched to a gene. The germline V gene has CDR1 LGHNA and CDR2 YNFKEQ. CDR3 amino acids: CASSQDGGSSYEQYF. In nucleotides, the CDR3 is TGTGCCAGCAGCCAAGATGGCGGGAGCTCCTACGAGCAGTACTTC.

This clonotype was seen more than once but under ten times. The chain couples TRBV4-1 to TRBJ2-7, with 16 nucleotides matching TRBD2. The germline gives CDR1 MGHRA, CDR2 YSYEKL. The CDR3 totals 18 residues. Trimming took 4 bases from V and 2 from J; bases not matched to a gene: 8. The CDR3, as DNA: TGCGCCAGCAGCCTTGGGACTAGCGGGAGGGTTAGGGCCTACGAGCAGTACTTC. Its translation is CASSLGTSGRVRAYEQYF.

This clonotype was observed a few times. The chain is built from TRBV5-1 and TRBJ2-5, with D tentatively TRBD1 (6 bases). The CDR3 spans 14 residues. Germline loops: CDR1 SGHRS, CDR2 YFSETQ. The germline V and J ends were trimmed by 0 bases and 5 bases, with 11 bases remaining between them. This CDR3 reads CASSLVVRGETQYF. CDR3 nucleotide sequence: TGCGCCAGCAGCTTGGTCGTCAGGGGCGAGACCCAGTACTTC.

The chain recombines TRBV7-9 with TRBJ2-1, with D uncertain. Germline V lookup: CDR1 SEHNR, CDR2 FQNEAQ (reference sequence). V shed 1 base and J shed 5 bases, with 6 bases lying between them. This CDR3 region has 13 residues. CDR3 in amino acids: CASSLGAHNEQFF. The CDR3 nucleotides are TGTGCCAGCAGCTTAGGGGCTCACAATGAGCAGTTCTTC.

In this sample, this clonotype turned up a few times. This chain links TRBV27 with TRBJ1-1; TRBD1 is a possible D gene (5 bases). V was trimmed by 2 bases and J by 3 bases, leaving 10 bases between them. The CDR3 consists of 14 residues. Germline CDR1 and CDR2: MNHEY and SMNVEV (reference sequence). Here the CDR3 DNA reads TGTGCCAGCAGTTTACTAGGGGACTACACTGAAGCTTTCTTT. It is translated as CASSLLGDYTEAFF.

This clonotype was recorded at least ten times. The chain links TRBV7-3 to TRBJ2-1; D gene ambiguous. CDR1 is SGHTA, CDR2 FQGTGA, per germline. The CDR3 is 13 residues long. Trimming stripped 5 bases from V and 3 bases from J, with 8 bases between. CDR3 residues: CASSLGNYNEQFF. As DNA, the CDR3 is TGTGCCAGCAGCCTGGGCAACTACAATGAGCAGTTCTTC.

Comment on this clonotype: The junction departs from the called germline gene at one end, perhaps through a read error. This chain links TRBV18 with TRBJ2-3; D might be TRBD2 (5 bases). Germline V gene lookup returns CDR1 KGHSH and CDR2 LQKENI. The CDR3 sequence is 15 residues long. The CDR3 is CASSPPASGGDTQYF. The DNA of the CDR3 is TGTGCCAGCTCCCCACCAGCGAGCGGCGGAGATACGCAGTATTTT. Full variable domain (missing parts from reference TRBV18 and TRBJ2-3): NAGVMQNPRHLVRRRGQEARLRCSPMKGHSHVYWYRQLPEEGLKFMVYLQKENIIDESGMPKERFSAEFPKEGPSILRIQQVVRGDSAAYFCASSPPASGGDTQYFGPGTRLTVL.

This clonotype has at least ten counts. The chain links TRBV20-1 to TRBJ2-1, with 10 bases aligning to TRBD2. This CDR3 has 16 amino acids. Germline loops: CDR1 DFQATT, CDR2 SNEGSKA (reference sequence). The V segment lost 5 bases and the J segment 8 bases; nucleotides outside the gene matches: 15. CDR3 DNA: TGCAGTGCTGTCCGGCGGGCTAGCGGGAGATTGGATGAGCAGTTCTTC. It yields the protein CSAVRRASGRLDEQFF.

In its sample, this clonotype was seen a few times. The chain links TRBV5-1 to TRBJ2-1; D tentatively reads TRBD1 or TRBD2 (5 bases each). The CDR3 is 15 residues long. V lost 3 bases and J lost 0, with 10 bases in between. The germline V gene has CDR1 SGHRS and CDR2 YFSETQ. In DNA, the CDR3 is TGCGCCAGCAGCTGGGACCCTAGCTCCTACAATGAGCAGTTCTTC. This translates into CASSWDPSSYNEQFF.